The source of this T cell receptor beta chain is a study of blood T cell repertoires in COVID-19. Germline trimming cut 4 bases from V and 4 bases from J; bases unmatched to any gene: 1. The germline gives CDR1 SQVTM, CDR2 ANQGSEA. The CDR3 has 12 amino acids. TCRdb's copy holds only in-frame clones and misses some; the assay was immunoSEQ multiplex PCR. The table includes around 100,000 clones, 91% detected once. The clonotype comes from a human donor in a cohort sampled during active COVID-19. The sequenced sample consisted of peripheral blood. The gene calls are TRBV29-1 and TRBJ1-5; 7 positions match TRBD1. The CDR3 reads CSVAGGNQPQHF. CDR3 sequence (DNA): TGCAGCGTTGCAGGGGGGAATCAGCCCCAGCATTTT.